Each of the 21 T cell receptor beta chains below was sequenced from the same sample in a study of beta chain features in type 1 diabetes. Study-wide points: Researchers report that Type 1 diabetes patients had moderately but significantly shorter TCRB CDR3s across all four CD4+ subsets.

No antigen is known for these receptors. Expressed TCRB transcripts were sequenced because the entire RNA isolate underwent reverse transcription. Clones were sequenced by immunoSEQ multiplex PCR, and TCRdb holds only the in-frame ones, with some missing. This table has a few hundred thousand clones, 15% to 20% appearing once. Sequencing was done on a sample of naive CD4+ T cells from blood. These receptor sequences come from a man in his thirties or forties with type 1 diabetes.

This rearrangement joins TRBV7-2 to TRBJ2-3; D gene unclear. The germline V gene has CDR1 SGHTA and CDR2 FQGNSA. V was cut by 11 bases and J by 1 base, with 7 bases left in between. The CDR3 has 11 residues. CDR3 coding DNA: TGTGCCGTGGTTGGCACAGATACGCAGTATTTT. Translated, it gives CAVVGTDTQYF.

This clone has a handful of counts. This sequence joins TRBV9 and TRBJ2-1; D may be TRBD2 (5 bases). The CDR3 contains 16 residues. V lost 0 bases and J 3 bases, leaving 13 bases between the germline ends. The V gene's germline CDR1 is SGDLS and CDR2 YYNGEE. In nucleotides, the CDR3 is TGTGCCAGCAGCGTAGGATCAGAGCGGCTCTACAATGAGCAGTTCTTC. It is translated as CASSVGSERLYNEQFF.

V and J are TRBV15 and TRBJ1-2, with 7 bases lining up with TRBD1. V shed 0 bases and J 0 bases; nucleotides not matched to a gene: 10. This CDR3 is 18 amino acids long. From germline, CDR1 is LNHNV and CDR2 YYDKDF (reference sequence). As DNA, the CDR3 is TGTGCCACCAGCAGAGATCGGACAGGAGTAATAGCTAACTATGGCTACACCTTC. Encoded protein: CATSRDRTGVIANYGYTF.

This clone appeared a few times. The chain employs TRBV7-9 and TRBJ2-1, with D tentatively TRBD2 (6 bases). CDR1 is SEHNR and CDR2 is FQNEAQ in the germline V gene (reference sequence). This CDR3 comprises 13 residues. Deletions cut 10 bases from V and 0 bases from J, with 10 bases between. The CDR3 loop is CAIGTFSYNEQFF. CDR3 bases: TGTGCCATCGGGACTTTCTCCTACAATGAGCAGTTCTTC.

The chain recombines TRBV27 with TRBJ2-5; TRBD2 is a possible D gene (5 bases). This CDR3 spans 16 amino acids. The germline V gene encodes CDR1 MNHEY and CDR2 SMNVEV (reference sequence). Trimming removed 2 bases from V and 1 base from J, with 14 bases in between. The CDR3 DNA sequence: TGTGCCAGCAGTTTAGGATGGGAGAGGCCCCAAGAGACCCAGTACTTC. Its protein is CASSLGWERPQETQYF.

V gene TRBV25-1 combines with J gene TRBJ2-5, with 8 nucleotides matching TRBD1. V lost 2 bases to trimming and J lost 5 bases; unmatched junction nucleotides: 4. The germline gives CDR1 MGHDK, CDR2 SYGVNS. The CDR3 contains 14 residues. The DNA for the CDR3 is TGTGCCAGCAGTGAACCGGGACAGGAGGAGACCCAGTACTTC. Its translation: CASSEPGQEETQYF.

The sample holds a few counts of this clone. The V and J genes are TRBV20-1 and TRBJ2-5; D is unresolved. This CDR3 comprises 9 residues. CDR1 is DFQATT, CDR2 SNEGSKA, per germline (reference sequence). The CDR3 DNA sequence: TGCAGACCCCAAGAGACCCAGTACTTC. Residues: CRPQETQYF.

The chain carries TRBV4-1 and TRBJ2-5; D uncertain. The CDR3 contains 13 residues. Germline V gene data show CDR1 as MGHRA and CDR2 as YSYEKL. Between the trimmed V and J ends, which lost 8 bases and 2 bases, there was a span of 12 bases. CDR3 residues: CASGRGLQETQYF. The CDR3 DNA is TGCGCCAGCGGCCGTGGGCTTCAAGAGACCCAGTACTTC.

The chain employs TRBV28 and TRBJ2-3, with D unresolved. Germline-derived CDR1 and CDR2 are MDHEN and SYDVKM. The CDR3 contains 16 residues. Between the trimmed V and J ends, which lost 1 base and 2 bases, there was a span of 13 bases. Here the CDR3 DNA reads TGTGCCAGCAGTTTATTCGGTGGGGATATCACAGATACGCAGTATTTT. Protein sequence: CASSLFGGDITDTQYF.

The J gene is TRBJ2-1, the V gene TRBV21-1; the DNA was not used to check the table's D call, TRBD2. TRBV21-1 is labeled a pseudogene. This CDR3 comprises 15 residues. Written as DNA, the CDR3 is TGTGCCAGCAGCCTTACTAGCGGCTCCTACAATGAGCAGTTCTTC. Translation: CASSLTSGSYNEQFF.

This clone was seen only a few times. The junction shows a germline mismatch at one end, possibly a read error. This rearrangement joins TRBV29-1 to TRBJ2-7; D not resolved. CDR3 length: 12 amino acids. CDR1 and CDR2 from the germline V gene are SQVTM and ANQGSEA. The CDR3 loop reads CSVGRPSGQRDF. CDR3 nucleotide sequence: TGCAGCGTAGGCCGACCTTCCGGCCAACGGGACTTC.

This clone has a handful of counts. The gene calls are TRBV7-2 and TRBJ2-5; D is perhaps TRBD2 (5 bases). The J call may be mistaken, given a closer DNA end match to TRBJ2-7. CDR1 and CDR2 from the germline V gene are SGHTA and FQGNSA. There are 15 residues in the CDR3. The CDR3 protein is CASSFGSGHTYEQYF. The CDR3 region has the DNA TGTGCCAGCAGCTTTGGCAGCGGCCATACCTACGAGCAGTACTTC.

The chain joins TRBV30 to TRBJ2-3; no clear D gene. The CDR3 is made up of 12 amino acids. V was trimmed by 4 bases and J by 8 bases, leaving 13 bases between them. CDR1 is GTSNPN and CDR2 is SVGIG in the germline V gene (reference sequence). The CDR3 loop reads CAWTLVGGTQYF. Written as DNA, the CDR3 is TGTGCCTGGACTCTGGTGGGTGGTACGCAGTATTTT.

The rearrangement joins TRBV7-6 to TRBJ2-5, with D perhaps matching TRBD2 (6 bases). From germline, CDR1 is SGHVS and CDR2 FNYEAQ. This CDR3 is built from 13 residues. V lost 5 bases and J lost 4, with 11 bases in between. The CDR3 region is CASSQTRGETQYF. The CDR3 coding sequence is TGTGCCAGCAGCCAGACTAGGGGAGAGACCCAGTACTTC.

J is TRBJ1-2 and V is TRBV28; TRBD1 is a possible D gene (5 bases). This CDR3 spans 13 amino acids. The V and J ends lost 5 bases and 5 bases respectively, with 12 bases between them. Germline-derived CDR1 and CDR2 are MDHEN and SYDVKM. CDR3 DNA: TGTGCCAGCAGTATTGGTGGGGGATATGGCTACACCTTC. Its translation is CASSIGGGYGYTF.

V and J are TRBV18 and TRBJ1-1; tentatively, D is TRBD1 (5 bases). The CDR3 spans 15 residues. Germline V gene data show CDR1 as KGHSH and CDR2 as LQKENI. V dropped 0 bases and J dropped 1 base, with 9 bases sitting between them. The CDR3 nucleotides read TGTGCCAGCTCACCACCCGCTCAGGGGAACACTGAAGCTTTCTTT. It specifies CASSPPAQGNTEAFF.

This clone was detected only a few times. This chain uses TRBV7-2 with TRBJ2-5; D unclear. Germline-derived CDR1 and CDR2 are SGHTA and FQGNSA. The V end was cut by 1 base, the J end by 6 bases, with 9 bases between. This CDR3 spans 13 amino acids. DNA for the CDR3: TGTGCCAGCAGCTTAGGGGATGCAAAGACCCAGTACTTC. It is translated as CASSLGDAKTQYF.

The V call is TRBV7-9, the J call TRBJ2-4, with 9 bases that match TRBD2. CDR3 length: 15 amino acids. Per germline, CDR1 SEHNR and CDR2 FQNEAQ (reference sequence). With V trimmed by 5 bases and J by 5 bases, 7 bases remained unmatched. The CDR3 here is CASSASGVGENIQYF. The CDR3 coding sequence is TGTGCCAGCAGCGCTAGCGGGGTTGGCGAAAACATTCAGTACTTC.

The chain is built from TRBV29-1 and TRBJ2-7, with D unresolved. CDR1 and CDR2 (germline): SQVTM, ANQGSEA. The V gene lost 7 bases and the J gene lost 4 bases, with 14 bases spanning the gap. CDR3 length: 12 amino acids. The CDR3 nucleotides are TGCAGCGCCCGGATGGGGAATTACGAGCAGTACTTC. It is translated as CSARMGNYEQYF.

The V and J genes are TRBV1 and TRBJ2-2. TRBV1 is a pseudogene locus. This CDR3 has 13 residues. CDR3 nucleotides: TGCACCAGCAGCCACATAAAGTCCGGGGAGCTGTTTTTT. Translated, it gives CTSSHIKSGELFF.

The chain carries TRBV15 and TRBJ2-3; the D gene is possibly TRBD1 (6 bases). CDR1 and CDR2 (germline): LNHNV, YYDKDF (reference sequence). Trimming cost V 6 bases and J 4 bases, with 11 bases left between them. There are 13 residues in the CDR3. The CDR3 DNA sequence: TGTGCCACCAGAACAACAGGGTCAGATACGCAGTATTTT. Translated: CATRTTGSDTQYF.